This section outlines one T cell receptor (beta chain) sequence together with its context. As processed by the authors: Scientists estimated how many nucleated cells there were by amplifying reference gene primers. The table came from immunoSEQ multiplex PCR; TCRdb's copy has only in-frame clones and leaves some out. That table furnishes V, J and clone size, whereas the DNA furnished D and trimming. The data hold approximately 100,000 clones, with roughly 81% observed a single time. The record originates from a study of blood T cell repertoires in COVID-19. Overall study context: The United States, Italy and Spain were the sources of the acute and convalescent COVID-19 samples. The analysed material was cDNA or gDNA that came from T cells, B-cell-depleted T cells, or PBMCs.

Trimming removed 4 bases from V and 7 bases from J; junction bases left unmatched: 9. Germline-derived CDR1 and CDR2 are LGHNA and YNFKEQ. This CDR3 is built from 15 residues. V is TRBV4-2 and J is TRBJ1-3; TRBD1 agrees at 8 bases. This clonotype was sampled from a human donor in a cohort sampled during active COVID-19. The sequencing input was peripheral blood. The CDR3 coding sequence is TGTGCCAGCAGCCTTCCCCCAGGGGGCGCGAACACCATATATTTT. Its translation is CASSLPPGGANTIYF.